Listed below are T cell receptor beta chains from one sample, sequenced in a study of CD8 T cells in Susac syndrome. Each CDR3 protein is one row after TCRdb ran MiXCR on the immunoSEQ multiplex PCR reads. The sample holds 180,000 or so distinct CDR3 sequences, approximately 95% seen once. The sample taken for sequencing was CD4+ T cells from PBMCs. These receptors all stem from a human donor with multiple sclerosis. Each CDR3 is given with its conserved first and last residue. Fields, in order: clone size, J gene, V gene, D gene, CDR3 DNA, CDR3 protein. D genes are given only for firm matches. Not every row has a clone size; where given, it reads once, few, many or a size class.

clone_size: once; j_call: TRBJ1-5; v_call: TRBV12-3/TRBV12-4; d_call: TRBD1; cdr3_nt: TGTGCCAGCAGATCCGGGACAGGGGGCTTGTGGAATCAGCCCCAGCATTTT; cdr3_aa: CASRSGTGGLWNQPQHF
clone_size: NA; j_call: TRBJ1-1; v_call: TRBV29-1; d_call: NA; cdr3_nt: TGCAGCGTTGCAGGGCTGGGCACTGAAGCTTTCTTT; cdr3_aa: CSVAGLGTEAFF
clone_size: NA; j_call: TRBJ1-1; v_call: TRBV3-1; d_call: TRBD1; cdr3_nt: TGTGCCAGCAGCCAAGAGCGGACAGGATTGAACACTGAAGCTTTCTTT; cdr3_aa: CASSQERTGLNTEAFF
clone_size: once; j_call: TRBJ2-1; v_call: TRBV20-1; d_call: TRBD2; cdr3_nt: TGCAGTGCTACCCCCGGGAGCGGGGGGAGGAATGAGCAGTTCTTC; cdr3_aa: CSATPGSGGRNEQFF
clone_size: NA; j_call: TRBJ1-2; v_call: TRBV29-1; d_call: TRBD1; cdr3_nt: TGCAGCGTTGAGGACAGGGGAGGCTATGGCTACACCTTC; cdr3_aa: CSVEDRGGYGYTF
clone_size: NA; j_call: TRBJ2-7; v_call: TRBV12-3/TRBV12-4; d_call: TRBD2; cdr3_nt: TGTGCCAGCCGAACTAGCGGGGGGATCGACGAGCAGTACTTC; cdr3_aa: CASRTSGGIDEQYF
clone_size: NA; j_call: TRBJ2-3; v_call: TRBV12-3/TRBV12-4; d_call: NA; cdr3_nt: TGTGCCAGCAGGCCCGACACGAACACAGATACGCAGTATTTT; cdr3_aa: CASRPDTNTDTQYF
clone_size: NA; j_call: TRBJ2-7; v_call: TRBV7-2; d_call: TRBD2; cdr3_nt: TGTGCCAGCAGCTTAGCGGGTAGCGGGGGCTACGAGCAGTACTTC; cdr3_aa: CASSLAGSGGYEQYF
clone_size: NA; j_call: TRBJ2-1; v_call: TRBV6-4; d_call: NA; cdr3_nt: TGTGCCAGCAGTGACTCAGGGGGACTAACCAATGAGCAGTTCTTC; cdr3_aa: CASSDSGGLTNEQFF
clone_size: NA; j_call: TRBJ1-4; v_call: TRBV7-9; d_call: NA; cdr3_nt: TGTGCCAGCAGCTTAGTTCCTGAAAAACTGTTTTTT; cdr3_aa: CASSLVPEKLFF
clone_size: NA; j_call: TRBJ1-3; v_call: TRBV3-1; d_call: NA; cdr3_nt: TGTGCCAGCAGCGAATTGACAGCTGGATTCTCTGGAAACACCATATATTTT; cdr3_aa: CASSELTAGFSGNTIYF
clone_size: NA; j_call: TRBJ2-3; v_call: TRBV4-3; d_call: TRBD2; cdr3_nt: TGCGCCAGCAGCCATCGACTAGCGGGGGGAGTGGGTGGGCCAGATACGCAGTATTTT; cdr3_aa: CASSHRLAGGVGGPDTQYF
clone_size: NA; j_call: TRBJ1-2; v_call: TRBV6-5; d_call: NA; cdr3_nt: TGTGCCAGCAGTTTTTCGGGAGTCGTCGGCTACACCTTC; cdr3_aa: CASSFSGVVGYTF